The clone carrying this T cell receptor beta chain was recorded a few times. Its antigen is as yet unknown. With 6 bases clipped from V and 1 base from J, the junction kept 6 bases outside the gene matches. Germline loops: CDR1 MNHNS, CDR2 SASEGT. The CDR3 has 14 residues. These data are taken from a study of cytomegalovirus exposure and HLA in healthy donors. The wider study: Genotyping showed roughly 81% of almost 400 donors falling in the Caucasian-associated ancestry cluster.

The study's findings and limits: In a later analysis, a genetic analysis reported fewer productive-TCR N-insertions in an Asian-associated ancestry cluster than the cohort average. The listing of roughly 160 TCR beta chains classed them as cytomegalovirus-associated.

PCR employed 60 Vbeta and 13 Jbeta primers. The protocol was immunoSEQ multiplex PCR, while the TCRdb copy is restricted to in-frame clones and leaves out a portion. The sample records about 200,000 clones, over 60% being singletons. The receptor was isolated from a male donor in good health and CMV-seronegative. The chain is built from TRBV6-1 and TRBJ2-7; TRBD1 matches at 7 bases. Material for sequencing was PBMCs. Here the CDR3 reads CASRVGTVSYEQYF. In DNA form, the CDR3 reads TGTGCCAGCAGAGTCGGGACAGTTTCCTACGAGCAGTACTTC.